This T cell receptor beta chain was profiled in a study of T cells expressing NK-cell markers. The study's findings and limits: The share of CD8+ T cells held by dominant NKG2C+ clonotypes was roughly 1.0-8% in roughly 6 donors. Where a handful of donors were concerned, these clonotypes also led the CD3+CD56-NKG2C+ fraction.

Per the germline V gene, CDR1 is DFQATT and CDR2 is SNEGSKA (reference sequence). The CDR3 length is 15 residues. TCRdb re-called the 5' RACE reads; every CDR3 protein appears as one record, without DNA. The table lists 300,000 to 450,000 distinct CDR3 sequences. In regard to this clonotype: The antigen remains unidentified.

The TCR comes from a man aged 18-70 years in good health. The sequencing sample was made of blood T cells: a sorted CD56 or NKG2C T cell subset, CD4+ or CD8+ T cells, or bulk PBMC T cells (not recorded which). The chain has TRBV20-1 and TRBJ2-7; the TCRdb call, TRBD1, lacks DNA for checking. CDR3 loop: CSANRGQGASYEQYF.